The source of this T cell receptor beta chain is a study of regulatory T cells in long-lasting Graves disease. The V segment lost 4 bases and the J segment 7 bases; nucleotides outside the gene matches: 10. Germline V gene data show CDR1 as SGHDN and CDR2 as FVKESK. This CDR3 is built from 16 residues. Time point noted: newly diagnosed GD, antithyroid drugs for less than 3 months. The TCR library was made from RNA that had been extracted from PBMCs in TRIzol. Per American Thyroid Association guidelines, Graves' disease was diagnosed. In its sample, this clonotype was seen a few times. CDR3-region Arm-PCR and iRepertoire HTBI primers produced the TCR beta libraries. One entry per CDR3 protein results from TCRdb running MiXCR on the multiplex PCR reads. The sample yields roughly 560,000 distinct CDR3 sequences, 16% seen once. The sample also formed part of further work on T cells in Graves' hyperthyroidism and ophthalmopathy.

The receptor's source is a woman aged 35-60 years with Graves disease. The chain recombines TRBV14 with TRBJ1-6; 7 nucleotides agree with TRBD1. The sequences come from peripheral blood mononuclear cells (PBMCs), collected at new diagnosis, from a patient treated with antithyroid drugs. CDR3 protein: CASSLTGQAGNSPLHF. Written as DNA, the CDR3 is TGTGCCAGCAGCCTCACAGGACAGGCCGGAAATTCACCCCTCCACTTT.